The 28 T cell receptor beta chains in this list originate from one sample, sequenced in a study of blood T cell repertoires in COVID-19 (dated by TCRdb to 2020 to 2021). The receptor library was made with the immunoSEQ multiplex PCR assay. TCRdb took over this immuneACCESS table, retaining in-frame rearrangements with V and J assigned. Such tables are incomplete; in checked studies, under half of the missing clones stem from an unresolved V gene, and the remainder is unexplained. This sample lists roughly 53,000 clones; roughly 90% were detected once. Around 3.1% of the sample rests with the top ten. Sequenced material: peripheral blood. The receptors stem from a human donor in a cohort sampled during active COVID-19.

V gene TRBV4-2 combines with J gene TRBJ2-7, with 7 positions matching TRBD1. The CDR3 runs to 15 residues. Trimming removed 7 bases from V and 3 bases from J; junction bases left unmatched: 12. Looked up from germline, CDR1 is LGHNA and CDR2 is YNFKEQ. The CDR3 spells CASTPGGQLLYEQYF. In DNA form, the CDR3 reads TGTGCCAGCACGCCTGGGGGACAGCTTCTCTACGAGCAGTACTTC.

The CDR3 protein is CASRLREEKLFF. Written as DNA, the CDR3 is TGTGCAAGTCGCTTACGCGAGGAAAAACTGTTTTTT. This chain uses TRBV12-2 with TRBJ1-4. TRBV12-2 is designated a pseudogene. This CDR3 has 12 residues.

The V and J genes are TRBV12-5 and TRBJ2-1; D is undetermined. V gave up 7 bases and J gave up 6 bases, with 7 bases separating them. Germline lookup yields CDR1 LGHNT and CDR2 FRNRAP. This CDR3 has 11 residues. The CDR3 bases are TGTGCTAGTGCCCCGGGCAATGAGCAGTTCTTC. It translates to CASAPGNEQFF.

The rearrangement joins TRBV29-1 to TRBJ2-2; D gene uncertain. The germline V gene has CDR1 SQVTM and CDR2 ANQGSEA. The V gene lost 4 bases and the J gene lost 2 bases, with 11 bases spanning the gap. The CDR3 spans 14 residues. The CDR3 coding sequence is TGCAGCGTTGGCCTGACACTTAACACCGGGGAGCTGTTTTTT. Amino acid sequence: CSVGLTLNTGELFF.

CDR3 nucleotides: TGCGCCAGCCGATCCTGGAGCACTGAAGCTTTCTTT. Amino acids: CASRSWSTEAFF. V gene TRBV5-1 combines with J gene TRBJ1-1, with D unclear. The V and J ends lost 7 bases and 4 bases respectively, with 11 bases between them. The germline V gene encodes CDR1 SGHRS and CDR2 YFSETQ. This CDR3 spans 12 amino acids.

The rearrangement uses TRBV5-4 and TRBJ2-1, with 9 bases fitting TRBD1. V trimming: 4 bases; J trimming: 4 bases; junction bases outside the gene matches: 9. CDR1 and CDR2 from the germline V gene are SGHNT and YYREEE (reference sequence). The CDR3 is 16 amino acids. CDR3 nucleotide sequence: TGTGCCAGCAGCCCCGGGACAGGGAAGGGGTACAATGAGCAGTTCTTC. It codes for CASSPGTGKGYNEQFF.

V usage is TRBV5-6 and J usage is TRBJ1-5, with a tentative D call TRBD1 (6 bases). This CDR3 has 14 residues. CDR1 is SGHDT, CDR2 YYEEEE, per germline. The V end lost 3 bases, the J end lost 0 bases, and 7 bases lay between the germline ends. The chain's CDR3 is CASSSQGSNQPQHF. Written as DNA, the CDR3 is TGTGCCAGCAGCTCACAGGGTAGCAATCAGCCCCAGCATTTT.

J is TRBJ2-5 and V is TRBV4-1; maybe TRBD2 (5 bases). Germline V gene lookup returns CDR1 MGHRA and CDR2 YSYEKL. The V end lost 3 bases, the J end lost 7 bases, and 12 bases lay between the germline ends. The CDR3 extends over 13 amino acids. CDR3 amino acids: CASSQPGDWTQYF. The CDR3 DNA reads TGCGCCAGCAGCCAGCCCGGGGATTGGACCCAGTACTTC.

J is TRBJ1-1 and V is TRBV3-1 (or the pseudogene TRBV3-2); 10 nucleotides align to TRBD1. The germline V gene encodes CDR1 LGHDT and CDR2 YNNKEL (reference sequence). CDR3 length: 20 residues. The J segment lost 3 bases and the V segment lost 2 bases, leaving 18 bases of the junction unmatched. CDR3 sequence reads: CASSQLPAVLPGQGYTEAFF. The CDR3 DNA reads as TGTGCCAGCAGCCAATTGCCCGCCGTACTACCGGGACAGGGGTACACTGAAGCTTTCTTT.

DNA for the CDR3: TGTGCCAGCAGCTTAACCCCCTTACTAATCTCCTACGAGCAGTACTTC. Translating it yields CASSLTPLLISYEQYF. The chain employs TRBV7-8 and TRBJ2-7; D is unclear. CDR1 and CDR2 (germline): SGHVS, FQNEAQ. This CDR3 has 16 amino acids. Trimming left V 2 bases short and J 0 bases short, with 14 bases between.

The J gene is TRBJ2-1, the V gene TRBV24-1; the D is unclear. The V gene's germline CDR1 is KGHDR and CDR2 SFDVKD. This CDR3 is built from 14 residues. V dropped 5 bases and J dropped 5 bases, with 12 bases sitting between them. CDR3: CATSAFVADNEQFF. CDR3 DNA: TGTGCCACCAGTGCCTTCGTGGCAGACAATGAGCAGTTCTTC.

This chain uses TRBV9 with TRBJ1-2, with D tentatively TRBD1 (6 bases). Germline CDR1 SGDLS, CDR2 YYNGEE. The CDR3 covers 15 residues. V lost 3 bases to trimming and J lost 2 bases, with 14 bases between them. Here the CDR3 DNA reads TGTGCCAGCAGCGACCGGGACACCACAAACTATGGCTACACCTTC. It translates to CASSDRDTTNYGYTF.

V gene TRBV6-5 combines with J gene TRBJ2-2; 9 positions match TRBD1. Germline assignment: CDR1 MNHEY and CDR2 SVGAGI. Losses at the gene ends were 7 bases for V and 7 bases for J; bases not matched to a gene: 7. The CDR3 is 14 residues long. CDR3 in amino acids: CASTGTGLGGELFF. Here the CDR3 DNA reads TGTGCCAGCACAGGGACAGGGCTCGGCGGGGAGCTGTTTTTT.

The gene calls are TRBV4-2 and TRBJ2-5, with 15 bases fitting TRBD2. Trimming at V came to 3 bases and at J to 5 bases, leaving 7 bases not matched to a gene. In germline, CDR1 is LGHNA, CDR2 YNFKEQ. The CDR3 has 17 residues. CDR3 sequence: CASSQGTSGRRGETQYF. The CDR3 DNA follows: TGTGCCAGCAGCCAGGGGACTAGCGGGAGGAGGGGGGAGACCCAGTACTTC.

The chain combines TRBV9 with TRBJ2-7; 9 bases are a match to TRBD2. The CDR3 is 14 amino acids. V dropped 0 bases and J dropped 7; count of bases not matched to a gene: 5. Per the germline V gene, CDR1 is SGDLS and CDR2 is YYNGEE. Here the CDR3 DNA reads TGTGCCAGCAGCGTAGACGGCGGGGGGGAAGAGCAGTACTTC. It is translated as CASSVDGGGEEQYF.

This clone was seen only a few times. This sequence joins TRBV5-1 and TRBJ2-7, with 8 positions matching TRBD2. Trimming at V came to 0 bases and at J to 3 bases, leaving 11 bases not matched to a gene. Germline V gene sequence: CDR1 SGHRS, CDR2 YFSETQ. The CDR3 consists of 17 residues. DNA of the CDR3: TGCGCCAGCAGCTTGGTGGGTTCCAGCGGGAGTCTCTACGAGCAGTACTTC. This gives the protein CASSLVGSSGSLYEQYF.

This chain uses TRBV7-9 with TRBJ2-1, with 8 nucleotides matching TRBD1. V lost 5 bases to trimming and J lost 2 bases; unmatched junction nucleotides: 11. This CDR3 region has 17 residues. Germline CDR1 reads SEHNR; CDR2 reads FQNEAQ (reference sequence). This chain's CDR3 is CASSPARTGRPYNEQFF. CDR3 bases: TGTGCCAGCAGCCCTGCCCGGACAGGGCGACCCTACAATGAGCAGTTCTTC.

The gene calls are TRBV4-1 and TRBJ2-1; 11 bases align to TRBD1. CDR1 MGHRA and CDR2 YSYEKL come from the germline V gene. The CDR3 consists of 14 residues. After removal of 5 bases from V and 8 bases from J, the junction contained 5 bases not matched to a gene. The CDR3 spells CASSRRTGGDEQFF. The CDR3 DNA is TGCGCCAGCAGCAGACGGACAGGGGGCGATGAGCAGTTCTTC.

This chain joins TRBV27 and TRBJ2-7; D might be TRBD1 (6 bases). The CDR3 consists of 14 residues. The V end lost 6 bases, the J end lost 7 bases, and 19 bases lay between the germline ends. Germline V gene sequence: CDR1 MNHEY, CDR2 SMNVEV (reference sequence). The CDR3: CASSPRGLGGEQYF. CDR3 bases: TGTGCCAGCAGCCCCAGGGGATTGGGTGGAGAGCAGTACTTC.

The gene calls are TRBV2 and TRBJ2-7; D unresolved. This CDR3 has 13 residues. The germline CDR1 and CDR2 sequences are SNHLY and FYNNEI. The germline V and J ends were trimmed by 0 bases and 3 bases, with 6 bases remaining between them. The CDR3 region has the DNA TGTGCCAGCAGTGAAGCTAGGAGCTACGAGCAGTACGTC. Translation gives CASSEARSYEQYV.

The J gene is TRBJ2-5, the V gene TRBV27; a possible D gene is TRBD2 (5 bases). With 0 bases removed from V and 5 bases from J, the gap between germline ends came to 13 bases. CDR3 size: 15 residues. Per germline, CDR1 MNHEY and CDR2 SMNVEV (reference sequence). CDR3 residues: CASSLSGRGLETQYF. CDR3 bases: TGTGCCAGCAGTTTATCCGGACGGGGATTGGAGACCCAGTACTTC.

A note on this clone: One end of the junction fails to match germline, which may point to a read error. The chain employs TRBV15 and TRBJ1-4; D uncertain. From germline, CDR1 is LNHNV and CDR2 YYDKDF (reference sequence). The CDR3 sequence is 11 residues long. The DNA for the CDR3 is TGTGCCACCAGCAGAGATCCCCAATTCATTTTT. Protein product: CATSRDPQFIF.

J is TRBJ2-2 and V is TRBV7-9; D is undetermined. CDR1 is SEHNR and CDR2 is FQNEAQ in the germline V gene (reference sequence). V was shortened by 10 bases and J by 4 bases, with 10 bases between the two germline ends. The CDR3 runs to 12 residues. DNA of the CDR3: TGTGCCACCCCTGCCAGCACCGGGGAGCTGTTTTTT. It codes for CATPASTGELFF.

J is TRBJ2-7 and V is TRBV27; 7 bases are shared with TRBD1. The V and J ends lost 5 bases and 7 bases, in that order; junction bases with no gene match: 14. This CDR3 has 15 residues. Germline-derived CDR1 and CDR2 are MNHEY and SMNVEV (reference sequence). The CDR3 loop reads CASSGRDSGVREQYF. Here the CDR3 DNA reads TGTGCCAGCAGTGGCAGGGACAGCGGAGTGAGGGAGCAGTACTTC.

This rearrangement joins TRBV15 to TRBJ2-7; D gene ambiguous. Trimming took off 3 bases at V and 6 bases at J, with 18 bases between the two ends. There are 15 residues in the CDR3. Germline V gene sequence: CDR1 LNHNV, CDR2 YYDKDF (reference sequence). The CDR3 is CATSSQFQSPREQYV. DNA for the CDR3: TGTGCCACCAGCAGCCAGTTTCAATCCCCTCGCGAGCAGTACGTC.

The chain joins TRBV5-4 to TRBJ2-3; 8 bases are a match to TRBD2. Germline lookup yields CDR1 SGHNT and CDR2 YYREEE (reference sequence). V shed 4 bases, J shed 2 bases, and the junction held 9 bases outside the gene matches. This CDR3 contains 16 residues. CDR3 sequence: CASSLPSGSLTDTQYF. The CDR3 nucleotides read TGTGCCAGCAGCCTACCCAGCGGGAGCCTCACAGATACGCAGTATTTT. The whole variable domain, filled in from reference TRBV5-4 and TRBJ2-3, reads ETGVTQSPTHLIKTRGQQVTLRCSSQSGHNTVSWYQQALGQGPQFIFQYYREEENGRGNFPPRFSGLQFPNYSSELNVNALELDDSALYLCASSLPSGSLTDTQYFGPGTRLTVL.

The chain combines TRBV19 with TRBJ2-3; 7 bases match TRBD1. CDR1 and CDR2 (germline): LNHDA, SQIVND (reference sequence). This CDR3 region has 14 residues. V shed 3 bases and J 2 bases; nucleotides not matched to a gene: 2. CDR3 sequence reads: CASSIKGATDTQYF. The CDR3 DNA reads TGTGCCAGTAGTATCAAGGGGGCCACAGATACGCAGTATTTT.

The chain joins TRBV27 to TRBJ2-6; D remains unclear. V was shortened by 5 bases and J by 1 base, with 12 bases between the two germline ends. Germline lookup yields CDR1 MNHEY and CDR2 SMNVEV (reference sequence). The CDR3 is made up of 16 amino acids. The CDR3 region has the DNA TGTGCCAGCAGTAGCCGGTCGACTTCTGGGGCCAACGTCCTGACTTTC. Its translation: CASSSRSTSGANVLTF.